Below, 16 T cell receptor beta chains from the same sample are listed, as sequenced in a study of graft-versus-host responses after intestinal transplantation. These receptors lack a known antigen. The repertoire was sequenced with immunoSEQ multiplex PCR; TCRdb's copy has only in-frame clones and lacks some. The sample contains under 65,000 clones, approximately 94% of which appear only once. Sequencing was performed on unstimulated CD4+ T cells sorted from spleen or lymph node cells, taken before transplant. The source of these receptors is a human donor who was the organ donor for an intestinal transplant.

The chain combines TRBV4-2 with TRBJ2-3, with 8 bases that match TRBD1. The CDR3 is 19 amino acids. The J segment lost 0 bases and the V segment lost 1 base, leaving 12 bases of the junction unmatched. Looked up from germline, CDR1 is LGHNA and CDR2 is YNFKEQ. The CDR3 DNA follows: TGTGCCAGCAGCCAAGGAGGATCAGGGGGCTCACTTAGCACAGATACGCAGTATTTT. Its translation is CASSQGGSGGSLSTDTQYF.

The chain recombines TRBV7-8 with TRBJ2-7; D is unclear. Deletions cut 1 base from V and 3 bases from J, with 4 bases between. Germline CDR1 reads SGHVS; CDR2 reads FQNEAQ. The CDR3 is 12 residues long. DNA for the CDR3: TGTGCCAGCAGCTTAGACAACTACGAGCAGTACTTC. It encodes CASSLDNYEQYF.

V gene TRBV6-1 combines with J gene TRBJ1-4, with no clear D. CDR1 and CDR2 from the germline V gene are MNHNS and SASEGT. Trimming shortened V by 3 bases and J by 11 bases, and 10 bases separated the two germline ends. This CDR3 region has 12 residues. The DNA of the CDR3 is TGTGCCAGCAGTGAGCAGGTTAGGAAACTGTTTTTT. This encodes CASSEQVRKLFF.

The rearrangement uses TRBV6-6 and TRBJ1-1; D call uncertain. Deletions cut 5 bases from V and 11 bases from J, with 12 bases between. Germline V gives CDR1 MNHNY, CDR2 SVGAGI (reference sequence). The CDR3 totals 11 residues. The CDR3 is CASSSGPEAFF. The DNA for the CDR3 is TGTGCCAGCAGTAGTGGACCCGAGGCTTTCTTT.

V and J are TRBV9 and TRBJ1-3, with a possible D match to TRBD1 (5 bases). Germline CDR1 is SGDLS and CDR2 is YYNGEE. The CDR3 is 15 residues long. The V end lost 5 bases, the J end lost 0 bases, and 12 bases lay between the germline ends. In DNA form, the CDR3 reads TGTGCCAGCAGGAGAGGAGACAGCTCTGGAAACACCATATATTTT. Protein product: CASRRGDSSGNTIYF.

This clone was recorded only once. This sequence joins TRBV7-8 and TRBJ1-5, with D perhaps matching TRBD1 (5 bases). CDR1 is SGHVS and CDR2 is FQNEAQ in the germline V gene. The ends were cut back, 4 bases at V and 0 bases at J, with 7 bases in the middle. This CDR3 has 14 amino acids. The CDR3 sequence is CASSSGHSNQPQHF. The DNA of the CDR3 is TGTGCCAGCAGCTCCGGACATAGCAATCAGCCCCAGCATTTT.

The chain combines TRBV12-5 with TRBJ1-5; D is undetermined. The CDR3 totals 13 residues. The germline V and J ends were trimmed by 5 bases and 5 bases, with 10 bases remaining between them. From germline, CDR1 is LGHNT and CDR2 FRNRAP. CDR3 nucleotide sequence: TGTGCTAGTGGTCTACAGTGGGATCAGCCCCAGCATTTT. It is translated as CASGLQWDQPQHF.

This chain uses TRBV11-2 with TRBJ2-7, with D possibly matching TRBD2 (6 bases). This CDR3 spans 14 amino acids. Trimming took off 10 bases at V and 3 bases at J, with 19 bases between the two ends. Germline-derived CDR1 and CDR2 are SGHAT and FQNNGV. For the CDR3, the DNA is TGTGCCACCAAACCTAGCGTCGGACGCTACGAGCAGTACTTC. Its translation is CATKPSVGRYEQYF.

The chain employs TRBV10-2 and TRBJ2-3; TRBD2 agrees at 13 bases. Germline trimming cut 7 bases from V and 3 bases from J; bases unmatched to any gene: 4. The CDR3 loop spans 15 amino acids. CDR1 is WSHSY, CDR2 SAAADI, per germline. In DNA form, the CDR3 reads TGCGCCAGCAAAACTAGCGGGGGGGAGACAGATACGCAGTATTTT. This gives the protein CASKTSGGETDTQYF.

The chain carries TRBV5-4 and TRBJ1-2, with D unresolved. Germline CDR1 reads SGHNT; CDR2 reads YYREEE (reference sequence). Trimming took off 0 bases at V and 8 bases at J, with 17 bases between the two ends. The CDR3 is made up of 15 amino acids. The CDR3 here is CASSLAGSPLRGYTF. The CDR3 DNA sequence: TGTGCCAGCAGCTTGGCCGGGTCCCCGCTAAGAGGCTACACCTTC.

This chain links TRBV19 with TRBJ2-7; TRBD1 is a possible D gene (6 bases). Germline CDR1 reads LNHDA; CDR2 reads SQIVND (reference sequence). This CDR3 is 16 amino acids long. The ends were cut back, 5 bases at V and 5 bases at J, with 22 bases in the middle. CDR3 DNA: TGTGCCAGTAGTGCGGAAACAGGGAAGGCTTCCCACGAGCAGTACTTC. This translates into CASSAETGKASHEQYF.

The chain has TRBV18 and TRBJ1-1; D gene unclear. The V and J ends lost 6 bases and 4 bases respectively, with 15 bases between them. The CDR3 sequence is 14 residues long. Germline loops: CDR1 KGHSH, CDR2 LQKENI. CDR3 in amino acids: CASSSIPGPTEAFF. For the CDR3, the DNA is TGTGCCAGCTCGTCAATACCGGGTCCCACTGAAGCTTTCTTT.

The V call is TRBV12-5, the J call TRBJ2-7; 9 bases are shared with TRBD1. V shed 5 bases, J shed 5 bases, and the junction held 13 bases outside the gene matches. The CDR3 loop spans 16 amino acids. CDR1 and CDR2 (germline): LGHNT, FRNRAP. The CDR3 reads CASGATPGTGIHEQYF. The CDR3 DNA reads TGTGCTAGTGGTGCGACACCCGGGACAGGGATCCACGAGCAGTACTTC.

The chain has TRBV5-4 and TRBJ1-1; tentative D call: TRBD1 (5 bases). Trimming cost V 4 bases and J 0 bases, with 13 bases left between them. Germline V CDR1 and CDR2: SGHNT, YYREEE (reference sequence). This CDR3 is 15 amino acids long. The CDR3 region has the DNA TGTGCCAGCAGCGGCCCTGGGGCACTGAACACTGAAGCTTTCTTT. Translating it yields CASSGPGALNTEAFF.

This sequence joins TRBV11-1 and TRBJ2-5, with a possible D match to TRBD2 (6 bases). The J call may be incorrect, as the DNA end agrees better with TRBJ2-7. Germline assignment: CDR1 SGHAT and CDR2 FQDESV (reference sequence). CDR3 size: 13 residues. The CDR3 nucleotides are TGTGCCAGCAGCTTCGGGGGAAGGTACGAGCAGTACTTC. Encoded protein: CASSFGGRYEQYF.

The rearrangement links TRBV14 to TRBJ2-5; weak D call: TRBD1 (6 bases). V lost 4 bases to trimming and J lost 1 base, with 16 bases between them. This CDR3 has 16 residues. CDR1 is SGHDN, CDR2 FVKESK, per germline. As DNA, the CDR3 is TGTGCCAGCAGCCCCGGGATGAAAGGGGGCCAAGAGACCCAGTACTTC. It translates to CASSPGMKGGQETQYF.